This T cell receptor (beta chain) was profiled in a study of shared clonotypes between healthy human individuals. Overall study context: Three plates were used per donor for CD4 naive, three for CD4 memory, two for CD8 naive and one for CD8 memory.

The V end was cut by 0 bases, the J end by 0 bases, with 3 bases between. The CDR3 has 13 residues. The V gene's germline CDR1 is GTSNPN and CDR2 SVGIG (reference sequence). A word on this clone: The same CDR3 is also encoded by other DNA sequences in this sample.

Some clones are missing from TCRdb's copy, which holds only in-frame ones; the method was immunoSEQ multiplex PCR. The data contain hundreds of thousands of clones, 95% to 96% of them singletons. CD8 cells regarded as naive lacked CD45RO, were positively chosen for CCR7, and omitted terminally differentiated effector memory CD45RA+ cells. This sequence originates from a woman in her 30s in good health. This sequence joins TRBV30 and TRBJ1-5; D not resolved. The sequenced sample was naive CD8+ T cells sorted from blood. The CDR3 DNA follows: TGTGCCTGGAGTGTAGGTAGCAATCAGCCCCAGCATTTT. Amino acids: CAWSVGSNQPQHF. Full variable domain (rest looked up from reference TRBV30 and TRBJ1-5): SQTIHQWPATLVQPVGSPLSLECTVEGTSNPNLYWYRQAAGRGLQLLFYSVGIGQISSEVPQNLSASRPQDRQFILSSKKLLLSDSGFYLCAWSVGSNQPQHFGDGTRLSIL.